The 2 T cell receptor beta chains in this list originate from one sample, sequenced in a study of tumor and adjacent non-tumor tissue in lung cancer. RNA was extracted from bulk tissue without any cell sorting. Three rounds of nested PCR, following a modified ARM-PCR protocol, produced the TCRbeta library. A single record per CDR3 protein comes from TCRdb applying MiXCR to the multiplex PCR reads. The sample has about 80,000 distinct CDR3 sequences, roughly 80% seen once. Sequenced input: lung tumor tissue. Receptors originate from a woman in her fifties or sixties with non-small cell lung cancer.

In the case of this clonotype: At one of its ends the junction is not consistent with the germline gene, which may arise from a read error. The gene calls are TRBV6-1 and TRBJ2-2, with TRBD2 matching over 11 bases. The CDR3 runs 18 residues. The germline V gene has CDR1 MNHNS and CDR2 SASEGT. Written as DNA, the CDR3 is TGTACCAGCAGTGAGAGGGCTAGCGGGAGGAAGGACACCGGGGAGCTGTTATTT. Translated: CTSSERASGRKDTGELLF.

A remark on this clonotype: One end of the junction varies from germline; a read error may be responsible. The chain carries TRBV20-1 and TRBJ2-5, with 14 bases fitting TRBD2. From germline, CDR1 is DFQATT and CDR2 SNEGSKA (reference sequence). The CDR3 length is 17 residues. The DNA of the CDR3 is TGTAGTGCTAGAAACTATCTCCAGGGACTAGCGGGAGAGACCCAGCACTTC. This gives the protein CSARNYLQGLAGETQHF.